This paragraph covers one T cell receptor beta chain sequence. This record belongs to a study of cytomegalovirus exposure and HLA in healthy donors. A multiplex PCR was run with 60 Vbeta primers and 13 Jbeta primers. The table came from immunoSEQ multiplex PCR; TCRdb's copy has only in-frame clones and leaves some out. The sample has under 200,000 clones, roughly 80% seen once; the top ten hold around 0.8%. This CDR3 contains 14 residues. Germline V gives CDR1 LGHNT, CDR2 FRNRAP. V was clipped by 6 bases and J by 5 bases, with 17 bases between them. The sequence derives from a woman between 18 and 29 years old in good health and CMV-seronegative. The sample was PBMCs. J is TRBJ2-7 and V is TRBV12-5; D might be TRBD1 (6 bases). Here the CDR3 reads CASGPARTANEQYF. CDR3 nucleotides: TGTGCTAGTGGCCCTGCCCGGACAGCGAACGAGCAGTACTTC.